This T cell receptor beta chain was observed in a study of cytomegalovirus exposure and HLA in healthy donors. Study results and limitations: Among CMV-associated TCR beta chains, most appeared HLA-restricted in a later analysis. It was taken for granted in presence/absence analyses that sequencing depth across donors was roughly uniform.

In regard to this clone: Its antigen is currently unknown.

It was with 60 Vbeta and 13 Jbeta primers that the PCR ran. Method: immunoSEQ multiplex PCR; TCRdb's copy keeps in-frame clones and lacks some. The sample gives 200,000 to 250,000 clones, 77% of which show up once; around 2.9% is in the top ten. This CDR3 has 14 amino acids. The V gene's germline CDR1 is MNHNS and CDR2 SASEGT. Deletions cut 2 bases from V and 3 bases from J, with 10 bases between. What was sequenced was PBMCs. The sequence was collected from a woman aged 55-70 years in good health and CMV-seropositive. This rearrangement joins TRBV6-1 to TRBJ1-1; D remains ambiguous. In nucleotides, the CDR3 is TGTGCCAGCAGTGAACTTCTACAGCACACTGAAGCTTTCTTT. Its translation: CASSELLQHTEAFF.